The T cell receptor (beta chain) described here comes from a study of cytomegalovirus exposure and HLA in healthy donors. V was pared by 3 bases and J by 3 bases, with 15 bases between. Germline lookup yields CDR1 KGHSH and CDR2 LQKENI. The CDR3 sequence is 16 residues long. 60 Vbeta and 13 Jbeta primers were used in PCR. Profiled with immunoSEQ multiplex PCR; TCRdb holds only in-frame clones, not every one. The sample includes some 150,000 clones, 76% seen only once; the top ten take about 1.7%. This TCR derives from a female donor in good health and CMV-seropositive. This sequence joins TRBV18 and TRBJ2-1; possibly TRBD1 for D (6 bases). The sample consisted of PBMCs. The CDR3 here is CASSPVSRGIYNEQFF. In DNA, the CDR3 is TGTGCCAGCTCACCGGTGAGCAGGGGAATCTACAATGAGCAGTTCTTC.